This is a list of T cell receptor beta chains from one sample in a study of T-cell reconstitution after alpha-beta-depleted transplantation in children. TCRdb re-called the PCR reads through MiXCR, storing one row per CDR3 protein. The sample includes 200,000 to 250,000 distinct CDR3 sequences, roughly a quarter of them seen just once. The input for sequencing was PBMCs, mostly from graft donor cells, taken 360 days after TCRalphabeta/CD19-depleted stem cell transplant. Receptors originate from a female patient under 10 years old who had a stem cell transplant for congenital amegakaryocytic thrombocytopenia, so the T cells may come from the graft donor. The CDR3 runs from the conserved cysteine through the conserved F or W. The order of the fields is clone size, V gene, D gene, J gene, CDR3 DNA, CDR3 protein. D genes are given only for firm matches. Expanded clones get a size class; other rows say once, few or many, or leave the size out.

clone_size: NA
v_call: TRBV12-3/TRBV12-4
d_call: TRBD1
j_call: TRBJ2-7
cdr3_nt: TGTGCCAGCAGTAACCCGGGACAGCTCCCTCAGCGCGAGCAGTACTTC
cdr3_aa: CASSNPGQLPQREQYF

clone_size: once
v_call: TRBV20-1
d_call: NA
j_call: TRBJ1-4
cdr3_nt: TGCAGTGCTAGGGCCTCCCAGGAAAAACTGTTTTTT
cdr3_aa: CSARASQEKLFF

clone_size: NA
v_call: TRBV15
d_call: TRBD2
j_call: TRBJ2-5
cdr3_nt: TGTGCCACCACCAGCTTTGGGAGGGTTGGGGTGCAAGAGACCCAGTACTTC
cdr3_aa: CATTSFGRVGVQETQYF

clone_size: NA
v_call: TRBV5-5
d_call: TRBD1
j_call: TRBJ2-6
cdr3_nt: TGTGCCAGCAGCTTGGTTTGGACAGGGGGCGCTGGGGCCAACGTCCTGACTTTC
cdr3_aa: CASSLVWTGGAGANVLTF

clone_size: NA
v_call: TRBV20-1
d_call: TRBD2
j_call: TRBJ2-7
cdr3_nt: TGCAGTGGTAAGCGGGACTACGAGCAGTACTTC
cdr3_aa: CSGKRDYEQYF

clone_size: NA
v_call: TRBV27
d_call: NA
j_call: TRBJ2-6
cdr3_nt: TGTGCCAGCAGTTTATATTCGGGGTCCGGGGCCAACGTCCTGACTTTC
cdr3_aa: CASSLYSGSGANVLTF

clone_size: few
v_call: TRBV12-3/TRBV12-4
d_call: NA
j_call: TRBJ2-2
cdr3_nt: TGTGCCAGCAGTTCCTGGTCAGGCAACACCGGGGAGCTGTTTTTT
cdr3_aa: CASSSWSGNTGELFF

clone_size: NA
v_call: TRBV15
d_call: NA
j_call: TRBJ2-7
cdr3_nt: TGTGCCACCAGCAGAGATTTGCAGGGGTCCTACGAGCAGTACTTC
cdr3_aa: CATSRDLQGSYEQYF

clone_size: NA
v_call: TRBV4-1
d_call: NA
j_call: TRBJ2-7
cdr3_nt: TGCGCCAGCAGCCAAGGATGGCTTAGCTCCTACGAGCAGTACTTC
cdr3_aa: CASSQGWLSSYEQYF

clone_size: NA
v_call: TRBV5-1
d_call: NA
j_call: TRBJ1-1
cdr3_nt: TGCGCCAGCAGCTTATCGACACGGTACACTGAAGCTTTCTTT
cdr3_aa: CASSLSTRYTEAFF

clone_size: NA
v_call: TRBV6-5
d_call: NA
j_call: TRBJ2-2
cdr3_nt: TGTGCCAGCAGGCTGAGCAGCGGGGAGCTGTTTTTT
cdr3_aa: CASRLSSGELFF

clone_size: NA
v_call: TRBV7-2
d_call: NA
j_call: TRBJ2-7
cdr3_nt: TGTGCCAGCAGCTTACTGGTAACCTACGAGCAGTACTTC
cdr3_aa: CASSLLVTYEQYF

clone_size: NA
v_call: TRBV29-1
d_call: NA
j_call: TRBJ2-7
cdr3_nt: TGCAGCGTTGATGATAGTTACGAGCAGTACTTC
cdr3_aa: CSVDDSYEQYF

clone_size: few
v_call: TRBV20-1
d_call: TRBD1
j_call: TRBJ1-1
cdr3_nt: TGCAGTGCTTCAGGGGGCGCGGGGGCTTTCTTT
cdr3_aa: CSASGGAGAFF

clone_size: NA
v_call: TRBV2
d_call: NA
j_call: TRBJ2-2
cdr3_nt: TGTGCCAGCACGGTTGGACTCCCGAACACCGGGGAGCTGTTTTTT
cdr3_aa: CASTVGLPNTGELFF

clone_size: NA
v_call: TRBV12-3/TRBV12-4
d_call: TRBD2
j_call: TRBJ2-5
cdr3_nt: TGTGCCAGCAGCTCAGCGCGGGGGAGCGAGGCAGAGACCCAGTACTTC
cdr3_aa: CASSSARGSEAETQYF

clone_size: few
v_call: TRBV4-1
d_call: TRBD1
j_call: TRBJ1-5
cdr3_nt: TGCGCCAGCAGCCCGAATCGGGCTTACAGGGGGGATCAGCCCCAGCATTTT
cdr3_aa: CASSPNRAYRGDQPQHF

clone_size: NA
v_call: TRBV20-1
d_call: NA
j_call: TRBJ1-1
cdr3_nt: TGCAGTGCCCGGACAGCTAATAAGGGGGAAGCTTTCTTT
cdr3_aa: CSARTANKGEAFF

clone_size: few
v_call: TRBV4-1
d_call: TRBD2
j_call: TRBJ2-1
cdr3_nt: TGCGCCAGCAGCCAAGGTTTTGCGGGAGTAGGCAATGAGCAGTTCTTC
cdr3_aa: CASSQGFAGVGNEQFF

clone_size: many
v_call: TRBV12-3/TRBV12-4
d_call: TRBD2
j_call: TRBJ2-1
cdr3_nt: TGTGCCAGCAGTCAGACAGATAGCGGGCACTTTGACTATGAGCAGTTCTTC
cdr3_aa: CASSQTDSGHFDYEQFF

clone_size: NA
v_call: TRBV29-1
d_call: TRBD2
j_call: TRBJ2-7
cdr3_nt: TGCAGCGTTGATGTAGCGGGGACCTACGAGCAGTACTTC
cdr3_aa: CSVDVAGTYEQYF

clone_size: NA
v_call: TRBV12-3/TRBV12-4
d_call: TRBD1
j_call: TRBJ1-1
cdr3_nt: TGTGCCAGCAATATGGGACAGATTGTGCCTGAAGCTTTCTTT
cdr3_aa: CASNMGQIVPEAFF

clone_size: few
v_call: TRBV30
d_call: TRBD1
j_call: TRBJ2-1
cdr3_nt: TGTGCCTGGAGTGCAGGACAGGAGTACAATGAGCAGTTCTTC
cdr3_aa: CAWSAGQEYNEQFF

clone_size: NA
v_call: TRBV10-3
d_call: NA
j_call: TRBJ1-1
cdr3_nt: TGTGCCATCAGGGGGGTAAAGGTGGGGCCAGCTTTCTTT
cdr3_aa: CAIRGVKVGPAFF

clone_size: NA
v_call: TRBV2
d_call: NA
j_call: TRBJ2-7
cdr3_nt: TGTGCCACCGAAGCGGAACCAACCTACGAGCAGTACTTC
cdr3_aa: CATEAEPTYEQYF

clone_size: NA
v_call: TRBV7-9
d_call: NA
j_call: TRBJ2-1
cdr3_nt: TGTGCCAGCAGCCCAGGAAACAATGAGCAGTTCTTC
cdr3_aa: CASSPGNNEQFF

clone_size: NA
v_call: TRBV20-1
d_call: NA
j_call: TRBJ2-2
cdr3_nt: TGCAGTGCTGTTAGGGGAGGCGCCGGGGAGCTGTTTTTT
cdr3_aa: CSAVRGGAGELFF

clone_size: NA
v_call: TRBV4-1
d_call: NA
j_call: TRBJ2-7
cdr3_nt: TGCGCCAGCAGCCTGATGATTGGACAGCCCAACCCGGGGGTATACGAGCAGTACTTC
cdr3_aa: CASSLMIGQPNPGVYEQYF

clone_size: few
v_call: TRBV29-1
d_call: NA
j_call: TRBJ2-3
cdr3_nt: TGCAGCGTTGAGGTTCTGGGGGTGGGCACAGATACGCAGTATTTT
cdr3_aa: CSVEVLGVGTDTQYF

clone_size: NA
v_call: TRBV6-1
d_call: NA
j_call: TRBJ2-1
cdr3_nt: TGTGCCAGCACCCTGCTCGCGGCGGGACAGAACGGTGAGCAGTTCTTC
cdr3_aa: CASTLLAAGQNGEQFF

clone_size: NA
v_call: TRBV10-3
d_call: NA
j_call: TRBJ2-7
cdr3_nt: TGTGCCATCAGTGAGATGAGCTACGAGCAGTACTTC
cdr3_aa: CAISEMSYEQYF

clone_size: NA
v_call: TRBV28
d_call: TRBD1
j_call: TRBJ2-7
cdr3_nt: TGTGCCAGCAGTTTTGCGACAGGGTACGAGCAGTACTTC
cdr3_aa: CASSFATGYEQYF

clone_size: many
v_call: TRBV12-3/TRBV12-4
d_call: NA
j_call: TRBJ2-2
cdr3_nt: TGTGCCAGCAGTTTGACCGGGGCAGGCCGAACCGGGGAGCTGTTTTTT
cdr3_aa: CASSLTGAGRTGELFF

clone_size: NA
v_call: TRBV29-1
d_call: NA
j_call: TRBJ1-1
cdr3_nt: TGCAGCGTTGAACACGGCTTGAACACTGAAGCTTTCTTT
cdr3_aa: CSVEHGLNTEAFF

clone_size: NA
v_call: TRBV6-5
d_call: NA
j_call: TRBJ1-2
cdr3_nt: TGTGCCAGCAGTTACTCGATAAGGCGTTATAGTGGCTACACCTTC
cdr3_aa: CASSYSIRRYSGYTF

clone_size: few
v_call: TRBV4-1
d_call: NA
j_call: TRBJ1-4
cdr3_nt: TGCGCCAGCAGCCAGAGGAGGGGCCAGGGAGGTGAAAAACTGTTTTTT
cdr3_aa: CASSQRRGQGGEKLFF

clone_size: NA
v_call: TRBV12-3/TRBV12-4
d_call: TRBD1
j_call: TRBJ1-1
cdr3_nt: TGTGCCAGCAGTTTAGGGTTGGGGCAGGGGGGGACTGAAGCTTTCTTT
cdr3_aa: CASSLGLGQGGTEAFF

clone_size: NA
v_call: TRBV20-1
d_call: TRBD2
j_call: TRBJ2-7
cdr3_nt: TGCAGTGCTGTAAGACCGGGACTACCCTACGAGCAGTACTTC
cdr3_aa: CSAVRPGLPYEQYF

clone_size: NA
v_call: TRBV2
d_call: NA
j_call: TRBJ2-7
cdr3_nt: TGTGCCAGCAACGCGGTGGAATCTCCCTACGAGCAGTACTTC
cdr3_aa: CASNAVESPYEQYF

clone_size: NA
v_call: TRBV5-5
d_call: NA
j_call: TRBJ2-1
cdr3_nt: TGTGCCAGCAGTTTGAGGGGGTCGGGGGGTCCTGGTGAGCAGTTCTTC
cdr3_aa: CASSLRGSGGPGEQFF